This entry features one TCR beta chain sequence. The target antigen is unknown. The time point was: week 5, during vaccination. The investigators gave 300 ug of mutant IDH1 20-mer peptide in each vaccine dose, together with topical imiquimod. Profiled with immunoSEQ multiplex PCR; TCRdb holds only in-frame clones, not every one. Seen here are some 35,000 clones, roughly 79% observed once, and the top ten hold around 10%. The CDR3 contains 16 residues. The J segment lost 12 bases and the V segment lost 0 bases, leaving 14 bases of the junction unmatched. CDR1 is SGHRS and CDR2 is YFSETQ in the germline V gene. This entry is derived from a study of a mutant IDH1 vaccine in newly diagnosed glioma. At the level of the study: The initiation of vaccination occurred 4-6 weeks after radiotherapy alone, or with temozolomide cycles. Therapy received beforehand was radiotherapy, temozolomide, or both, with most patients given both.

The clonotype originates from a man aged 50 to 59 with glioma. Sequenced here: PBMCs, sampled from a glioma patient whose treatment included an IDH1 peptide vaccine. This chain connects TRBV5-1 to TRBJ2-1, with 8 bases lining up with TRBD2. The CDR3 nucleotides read TGCGCCAGCAGCTTGGTTTGGGGAGGAGCGGGAGAAGGGCAGTTCTTC. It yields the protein CASSLVWGGAGEGQFF.